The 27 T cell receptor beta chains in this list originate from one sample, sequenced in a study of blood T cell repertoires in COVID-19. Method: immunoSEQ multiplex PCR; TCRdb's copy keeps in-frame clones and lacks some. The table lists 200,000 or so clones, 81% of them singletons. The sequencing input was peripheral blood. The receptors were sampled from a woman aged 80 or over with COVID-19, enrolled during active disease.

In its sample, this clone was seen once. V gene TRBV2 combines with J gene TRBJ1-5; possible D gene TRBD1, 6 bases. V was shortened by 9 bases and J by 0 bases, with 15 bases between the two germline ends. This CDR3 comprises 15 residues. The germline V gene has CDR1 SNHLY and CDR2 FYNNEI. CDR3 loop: CASAVRGYSNQPQHF. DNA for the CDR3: TGTGCCAGTGCCGTCAGGGGTTATAGCAATCAGCCCCAGCATTTT. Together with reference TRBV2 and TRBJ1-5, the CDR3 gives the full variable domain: EPEVTQTPSHQVTQMGQEVILRCVPISNHLYFYWYRQILGQKVEFLVSFYNNEISEKSEIFDDQFSVERPDGSNFTLKIRSTKLEDSAMYFCASAVRGYSNQPQHFGDGTRLSIL.

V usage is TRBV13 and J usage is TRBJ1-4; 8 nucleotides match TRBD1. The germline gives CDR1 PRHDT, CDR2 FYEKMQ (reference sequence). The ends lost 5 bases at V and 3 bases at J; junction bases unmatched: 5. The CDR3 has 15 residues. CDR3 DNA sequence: TGTGCCAGCAGCAGGACAGGGTTAGCTAATGAAAAACTGTTTTTT. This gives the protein CASSRTGLANEKLFF. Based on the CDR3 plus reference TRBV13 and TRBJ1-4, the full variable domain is AAGVIQSPRHLIKEKRETATLKCYPIPRHDTVYWYQQGPGQDPQFLISFYEKMQSDKGSIPDRFSAQQFSDYHSELNMSSLELGDSALYFCASSRTGLANEKLFFGSGTQLSVL.

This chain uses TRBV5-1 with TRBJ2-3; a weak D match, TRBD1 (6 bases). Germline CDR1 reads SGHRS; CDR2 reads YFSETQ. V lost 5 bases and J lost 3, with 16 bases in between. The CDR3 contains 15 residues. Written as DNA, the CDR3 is TGCGCCAGCAGGAAGGGGGAATTGGTGACAGATACGCAGTATTTT. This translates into CASRKGELVTDTQYF.

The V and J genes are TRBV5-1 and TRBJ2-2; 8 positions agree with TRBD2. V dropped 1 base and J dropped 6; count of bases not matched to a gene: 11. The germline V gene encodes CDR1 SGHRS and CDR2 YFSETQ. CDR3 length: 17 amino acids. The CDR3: CASSLSYRGGRAGELFF. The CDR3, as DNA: TGCGCCAGCAGCTTGTCGTATCGCGGGGGGCGTGCCGGGGAGCTGTTTTTT.

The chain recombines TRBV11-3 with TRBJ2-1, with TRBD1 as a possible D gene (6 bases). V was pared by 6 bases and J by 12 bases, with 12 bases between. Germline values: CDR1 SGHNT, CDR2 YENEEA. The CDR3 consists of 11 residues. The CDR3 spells CASSFRTVQFF. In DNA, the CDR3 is TGTGCCAGCAGTTTCCGGACAGTGCAGTTCTTC.

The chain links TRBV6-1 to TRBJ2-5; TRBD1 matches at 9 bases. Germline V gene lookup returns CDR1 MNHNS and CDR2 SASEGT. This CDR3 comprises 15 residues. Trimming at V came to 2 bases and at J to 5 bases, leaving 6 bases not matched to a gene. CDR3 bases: TGTGCCAGCAGTGAAAACAGGGGGCGGGCGGAGACCCAGTACTTC. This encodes CASSENRGRAETQYF.

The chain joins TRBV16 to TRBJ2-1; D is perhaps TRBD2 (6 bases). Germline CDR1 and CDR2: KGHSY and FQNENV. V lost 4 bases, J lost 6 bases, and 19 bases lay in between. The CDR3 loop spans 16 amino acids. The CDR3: CASSPATTSQTNEQFF. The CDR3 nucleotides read TGTGCCAGCAGCCCCGCTACTACTAGCCAGACCAATGAGCAGTTCTTC.

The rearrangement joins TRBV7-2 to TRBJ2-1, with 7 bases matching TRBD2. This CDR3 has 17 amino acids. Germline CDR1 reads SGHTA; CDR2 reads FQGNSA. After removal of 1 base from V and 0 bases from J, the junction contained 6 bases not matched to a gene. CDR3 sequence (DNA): TGTGCCAGCAGCTTAGTTCGGCTAGCGGTCTCCTACAATGAGCAGTTCTTC. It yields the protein CASSLVRLAVSYNEQFF.

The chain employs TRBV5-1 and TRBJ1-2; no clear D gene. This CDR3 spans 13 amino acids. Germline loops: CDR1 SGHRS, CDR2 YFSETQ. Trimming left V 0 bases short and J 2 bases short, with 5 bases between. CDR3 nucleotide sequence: TGCGCCAGCAGCTTGGGCAGAAACTATGGCTACACCTTC. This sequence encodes CASSLGRNYGYTF.

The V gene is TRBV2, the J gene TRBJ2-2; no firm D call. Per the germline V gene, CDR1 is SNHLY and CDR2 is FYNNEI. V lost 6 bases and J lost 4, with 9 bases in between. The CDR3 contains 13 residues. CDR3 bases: TGTGCCAGCAGGCCCGAGCCCACCGGGGAGCTGTTTTTT. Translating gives CASRPEPTGELFF. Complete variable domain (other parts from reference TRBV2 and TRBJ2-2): EPEVTQTPSHQVTQMGQEVILRCVPISNHLYFYWYRQILGQKVEFLVSFYNNEISEKSEIFDDQFSVERPDGSNFTLKIRSTKLEDSAMYFCASRPEPTGELFFGEGSRLTVL.

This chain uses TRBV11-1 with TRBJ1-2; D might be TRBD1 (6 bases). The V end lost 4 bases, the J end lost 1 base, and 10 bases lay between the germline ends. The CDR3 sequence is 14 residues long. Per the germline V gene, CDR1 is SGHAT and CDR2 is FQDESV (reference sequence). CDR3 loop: CASSSLQGNYGYTF. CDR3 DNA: TGTGCCAGCAGCTCCCTACAGGGTAACTATGGCTACACCTTC.

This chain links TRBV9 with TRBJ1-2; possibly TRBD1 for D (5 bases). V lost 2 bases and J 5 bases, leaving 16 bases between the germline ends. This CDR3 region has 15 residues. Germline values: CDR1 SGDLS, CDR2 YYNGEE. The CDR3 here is CASSVAEGRGYGYTF. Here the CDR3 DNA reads TGTGCCAGCAGCGTCGCGGAGGGACGTGGGTATGGCTACACCTTC.

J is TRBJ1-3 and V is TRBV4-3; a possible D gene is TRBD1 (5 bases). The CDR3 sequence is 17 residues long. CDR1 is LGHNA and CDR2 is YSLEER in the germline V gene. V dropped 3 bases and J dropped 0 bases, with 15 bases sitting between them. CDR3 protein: CASSQGLPGDSGNTIYF. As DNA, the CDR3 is TGCGCCAGCAGCCAGGGGCTGCCAGGAGACTCTGGAAACACCATATATTTT.

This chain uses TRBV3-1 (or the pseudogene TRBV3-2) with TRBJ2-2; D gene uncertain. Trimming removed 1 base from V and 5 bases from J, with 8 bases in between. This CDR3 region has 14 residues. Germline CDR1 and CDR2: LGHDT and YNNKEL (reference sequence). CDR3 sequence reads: CASSQAAWTGELFF. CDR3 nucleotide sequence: TGTGCCAGCAGCCAAGCCGCGTGGACCGGGGAGCTGTTTTTT.

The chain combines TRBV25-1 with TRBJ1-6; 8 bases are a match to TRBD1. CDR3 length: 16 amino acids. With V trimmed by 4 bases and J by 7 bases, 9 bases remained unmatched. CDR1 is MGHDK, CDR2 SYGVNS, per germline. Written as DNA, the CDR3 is TGTGCCAGCAGTGGGCGGACAGGGAGTTACAATTCACCCCTCCACTTT. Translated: CASSGRTGSYNSPLHF.

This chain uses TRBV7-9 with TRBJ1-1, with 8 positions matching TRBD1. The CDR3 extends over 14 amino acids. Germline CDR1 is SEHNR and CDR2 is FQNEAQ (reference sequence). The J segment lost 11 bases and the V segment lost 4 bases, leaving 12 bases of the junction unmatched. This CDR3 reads CASSSNKQTGEAFF. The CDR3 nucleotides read TGTGCCAGCAGCTCGAACAAACAGACAGGGGAGGCTTTCTTT.

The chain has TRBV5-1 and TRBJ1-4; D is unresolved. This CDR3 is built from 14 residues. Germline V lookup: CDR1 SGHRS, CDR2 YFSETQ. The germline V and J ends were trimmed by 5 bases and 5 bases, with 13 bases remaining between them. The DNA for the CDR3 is TGCGCCAGCAGTATGCCCGGTGAGAATGAAAAACTGTTTTTT. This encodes CASSMPGENEKLFF.

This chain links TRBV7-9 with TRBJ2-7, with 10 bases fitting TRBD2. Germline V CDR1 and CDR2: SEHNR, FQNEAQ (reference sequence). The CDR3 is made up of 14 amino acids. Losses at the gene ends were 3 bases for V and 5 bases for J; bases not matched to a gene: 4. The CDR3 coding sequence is TGTGCCAGCAGCTTTCTAGCGGGAGATAACGAGCAGTACTTC. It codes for CASSFLAGDNEQYF. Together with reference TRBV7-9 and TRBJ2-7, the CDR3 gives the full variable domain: DTGVSQNPRHKITKRGQNVTFRCDPISEHNRLYWYRQTLGQGPEFLTYFQNEAQLEKSRLLSDRFSAERPKGSFSTLEIQRTEQGDSAMYLCASSFLAGDNEQYFGPGTRLTVT.

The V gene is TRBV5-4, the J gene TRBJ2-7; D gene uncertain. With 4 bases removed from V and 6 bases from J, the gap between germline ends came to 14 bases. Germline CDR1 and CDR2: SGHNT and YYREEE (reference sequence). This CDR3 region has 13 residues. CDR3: CASSIRSNSEQYF. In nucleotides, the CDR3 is TGTGCCAGCAGCATAAGATCCAACTCCGAGCAGTACTTC. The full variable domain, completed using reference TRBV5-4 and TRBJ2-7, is ETGVTQSPTHLIKTRGQQVTLRCSSQSGHNTVSWYQQALGQGPQFIFQYYREEENGRGNFPPRFSGLQFPNYSSELNVNALELDDSALYLCASSIRSNSEQYFGPGTRLTVT.

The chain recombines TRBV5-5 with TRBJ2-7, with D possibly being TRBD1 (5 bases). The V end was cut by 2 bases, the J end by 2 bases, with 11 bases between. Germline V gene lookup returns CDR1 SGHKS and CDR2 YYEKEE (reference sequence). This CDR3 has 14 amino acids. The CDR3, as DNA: TGTGCCAGCAGCTTTGTCAGACAGACCTACGAGCAGTACTTC. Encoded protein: CASSFVRQTYEQYF.

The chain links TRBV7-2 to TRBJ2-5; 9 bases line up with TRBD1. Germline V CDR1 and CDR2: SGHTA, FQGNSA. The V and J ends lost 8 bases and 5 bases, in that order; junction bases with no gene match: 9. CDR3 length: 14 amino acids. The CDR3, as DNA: TGTGCCAGCTCCCCAACAGGGGGCTCGGAGACCCAGTACTTC. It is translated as CASSPTGGSETQYF.

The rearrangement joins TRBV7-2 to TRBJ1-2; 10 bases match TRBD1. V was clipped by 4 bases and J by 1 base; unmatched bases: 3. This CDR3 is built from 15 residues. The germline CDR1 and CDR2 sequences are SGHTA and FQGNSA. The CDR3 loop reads CASSSGQGVNYGYTF. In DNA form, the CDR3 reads TGTGCCAGCAGCTCCGGACAGGGGGTTAACTATGGCTACACCTTC.

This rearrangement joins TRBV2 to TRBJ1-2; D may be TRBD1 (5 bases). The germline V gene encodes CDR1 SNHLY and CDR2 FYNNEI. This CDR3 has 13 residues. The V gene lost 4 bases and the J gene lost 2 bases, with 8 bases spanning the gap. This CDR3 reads CASSVRGNYGYTF. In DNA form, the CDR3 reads TGTGCCAGCAGTGTACGGGGGAACTATGGCTACACCTTC.

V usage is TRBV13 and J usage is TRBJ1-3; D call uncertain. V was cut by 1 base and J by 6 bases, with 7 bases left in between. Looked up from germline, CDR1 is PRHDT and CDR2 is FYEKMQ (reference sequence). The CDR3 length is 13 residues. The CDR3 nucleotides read TGTGCCAGCAGCTTAGCCCCCGTAAACACCATATATTTT. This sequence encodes CASSLAPVNTIYF.

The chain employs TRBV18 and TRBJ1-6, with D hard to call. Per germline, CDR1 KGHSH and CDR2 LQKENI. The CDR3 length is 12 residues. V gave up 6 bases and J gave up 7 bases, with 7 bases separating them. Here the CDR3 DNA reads TGTGCCAGCTCTCACCGGAATTCACCCCTCCACTTT. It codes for CASSHRNSPLHF.

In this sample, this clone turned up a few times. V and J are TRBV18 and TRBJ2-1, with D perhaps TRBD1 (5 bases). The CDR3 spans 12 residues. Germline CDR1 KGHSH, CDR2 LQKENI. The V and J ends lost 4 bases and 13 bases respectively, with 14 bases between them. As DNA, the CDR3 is TGTGCCAGCTCACGGCCCCAGGGAACACAGTTCTTC. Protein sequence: CASSRPQGTQFF.

The CDR3 sequence: CASSPSAGGKQFF. The CDR3 nucleotides are TGTGCCAGCAGCCCCTCGGCGGGCGGGAAGCAGTTCTTC. V gene TRBV13 combines with J gene TRBJ2-1; TRBD2 is a possible D gene (6 bases). The V end lost 5 bases, the J end lost 11 bases, and 16 bases lay between the germline ends. In germline, CDR1 is PRHDT, CDR2 FYEKMQ (reference sequence). The length of the CDR3 is 13 residues.